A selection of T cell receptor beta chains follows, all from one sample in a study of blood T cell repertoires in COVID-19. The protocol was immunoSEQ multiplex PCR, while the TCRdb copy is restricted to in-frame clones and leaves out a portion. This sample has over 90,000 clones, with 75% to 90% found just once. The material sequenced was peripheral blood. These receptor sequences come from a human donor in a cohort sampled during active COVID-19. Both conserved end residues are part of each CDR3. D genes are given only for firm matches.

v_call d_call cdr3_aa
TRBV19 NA CASSITPPGDTQYF
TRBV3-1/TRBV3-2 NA CASSRGSSYNEQFF
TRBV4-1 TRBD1 CASSQHDRGRITETQYF
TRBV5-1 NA CASSFELVGEQFF
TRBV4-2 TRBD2 CASSQAITLSGGAYNEQFF
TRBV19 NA CASSINRPPREQFF
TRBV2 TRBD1 CASSRQGANEQFF
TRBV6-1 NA CASSDRVGYGYTF
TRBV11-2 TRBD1 CASSRDRVATEAFF
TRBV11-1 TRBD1 CASSLRDRAYEQYF
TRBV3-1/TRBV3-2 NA CASSQGGGLGMNTEAFF
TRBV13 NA CASSLDRSSGNTIYF
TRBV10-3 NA CAISGTGNQPQHF
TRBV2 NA CASRAQATTNEKLFF
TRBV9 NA CASKGVNDYGYTF
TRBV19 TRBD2 CASSRGLAGDTDTQYF
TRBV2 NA CASGAPGISGVGEQYF
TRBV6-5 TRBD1 CASRPGTGGSYEQYF
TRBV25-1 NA CASSDSRGTDEKLFF
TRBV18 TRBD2 CASSLERGAGNTQYF
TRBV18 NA CASSPSSGVGQPQHF
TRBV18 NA CASSPTANYGYTF
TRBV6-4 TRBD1 CANHRDRHSYEQYF
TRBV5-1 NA CASSPGTLGGNTIYF
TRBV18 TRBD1 CASSSAPGTGGSYEQYF
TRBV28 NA CASSFWRGHNEQFF
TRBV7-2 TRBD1 CASSLAQGYTEAFF
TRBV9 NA CASSLQENTEAFF
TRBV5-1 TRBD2 CASSLPLAGGSDTQYF
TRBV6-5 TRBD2 CASSYGTSGGAGEQYF
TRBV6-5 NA CASSQQGYYGYTF
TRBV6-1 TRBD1 CASSEGAGGAYGYTF
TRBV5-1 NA CASSLIPGNTIYF
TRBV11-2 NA CASSLDQGAYNSPLHF
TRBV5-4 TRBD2 CASSLRTSPGTDTQYF
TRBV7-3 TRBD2 CASSRTSGATGELFF
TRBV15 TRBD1 CATSRDRDREQFF
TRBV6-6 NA CASSYSGRTTYGYTF
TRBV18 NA CASSPQGSAEAFF
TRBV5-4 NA CASSLETGTNYGYTF
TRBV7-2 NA CASSLIAGTSYNEQFF
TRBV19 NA CASSPRVATYEQYF
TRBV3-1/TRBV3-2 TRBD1 CASSPGQGASFF
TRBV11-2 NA CASSTDRGYGYTF
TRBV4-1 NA CASSQEGVQGLSGYTF
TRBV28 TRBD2 CASSSPVLAGGSEQFF
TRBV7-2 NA CASSLALTGPNYGYTF
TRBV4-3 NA CASSQPQSPDTQYF
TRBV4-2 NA CASSQDLFMGGGYTF
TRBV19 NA CASSLAAGARGNTIYF
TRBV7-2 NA CASSSRRATNEKLFF
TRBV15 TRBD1 CATLGQTGETQYF
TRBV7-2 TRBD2 CASSLAGSGVSYNEQFF
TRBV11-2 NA CASSLTRGWNYGYTF
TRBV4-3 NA CASSQDLGGGPSGEFF
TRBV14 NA CASSQGLGPPETQYF
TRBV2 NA CASSTGRQNRNTIYF
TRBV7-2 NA CASSPRGGENTEAFF
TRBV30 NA CAYRQVRQGPQHF
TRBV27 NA CASRSGPGGSGNTIYF